This T cell receptor beta chain is drawn from a study of T cell responses to AZD1222 COVID-19 vaccine. Method: immunoSEQ multiplex PCR; TCRdb's copy keeps in-frame clones and lacks some. Here the sample spans 110,000 to 150,000 clones, approximately 85% being singletons. This CDR3 region has 13 residues. Trimming shortened V by 3 bases and J by 11 bases, and 16 bases separated the two germline ends. This clone has a handful of counts. The chain joins TRBV12-3 or TRBV12-4 to TRBJ1-1, with a tentative D call TRBD1 (5 bases). Sequencing used peripheral blood, obtained on day 0 of AZD1222 vaccination. The source of this sequence is an adult in good health. The DNA of the CDR3 is TGTGCCAGCAGTTTCTGGGGTGGGGGGGACGCTTTCTTT. Translation: CASSFWGGGDAFF.